The clone carrying this T cell receptor (beta chain) was observed a few times. Its antigen is still unknown. This specimen comes from a study of early T cells in non-severe SARS-CoV-2 infection. Study at large: With bulk RNA from unsorted whole blood as input, sequencing yielded unpaired chains.

CDR1 SNHLY and CDR2 FYNNEI come from the germline V gene. The CDR3 runs 19 residues. The ends lost 7 bases at V and 8 bases at J; junction bases unmatched: 23. Attached unique molecular identifiers marked individual cDNA molecules. Each CDR3 protein gets one entry after TCRdb re-called the 5' RACE reads with MiXCR. The sample records about 61,000 distinct CDR3 sequences, roughly a tenth being singletons. Study results and limitations: Database matching using VDJdb favored anti-spike CD8 responses, with private and CD4 specificities left missing.

Sequenced material: whole blood. This TCR came from an adult who was a healthcare worker with PCR-confirmed SARS-CoV-2 infection or an uninfected control (not recorded which). The rearrangement links TRBV2 to TRBJ2-3; TRBD2 aligns across 11 bases. CDR3 loop: CASKTGTLETSGVLGTQYF. The CDR3 nucleotides read TGTGCCAGCAAAACCGGGACTTTAGAGACTAGCGGGGTTCTCGGTACGCAGTATTTT.